The present T cell receptor beta chain was sequenced within a study of blood T cell repertoires in COVID-19. Across the study: The cDNA or gDNA used as material had been derived from T cells, B-cell-depleted T cells, or PBMCs.

The CDR3 totals 16 residues. Germline V lookup: CDR1 SGHRS, CDR2 YFSETQ. V lost 2 bases to trimming and J lost 3 bases, with 14 bases between them. Authors' data handling: Nucleated cell number was recorded as an estimate derived from reference gene primer amplification. Only in-frame clones appear in the TCRdb table, and some are missing; sequencing was by immunoSEQ multiplex PCR. The V and J calls and clone size are taken from that table; D and trimming were inferred from the DNA. Among around 180,000 clones listed, about 85% were seen once. This sequence originates from an elderly woman with acute or convalescent COVID-19. The chain employs TRBV5-1 and TRBJ1-4; D is perhaps TRBD1 (5 bases). Sequencing was carried out using peripheral blood. CDR3 nucleotides: TGCGCCAGCAGCTTAGGTCAGGGACTTGCTAATGAAAAACTGTTTTTT. The encoded protein is CASSLGQGLANEKLFF.